This T cell receptor beta chain derives from a study of cytomegalovirus exposure and HLA in healthy donors. Background on the study: The roughly 120 million unique TCR beta sequences, from about 170 million T cells, were found by an earlier analysis. Broader study findings: Follow-up analysis later connected one missense variant in DCLRE1C with trimming of TCR beta V- and J-genes. In a later analysis, specific HLA alleles were associated with 15,000 or so TCR beta sequences at a 0.05 false discovery rate.

Of note for this clone: Its specificity is not known. Other DNA sequences in this specimen translate into the identical CDR3.

CDR1 SGHRS and CDR2 YFSETQ come from the germline V gene. This CDR3 contains 14 residues. The V end was cut by 2 bases, the J end by 3 bases, with 11 bases between. The PCR used 60 Vbeta and 13 Jbeta primers. The table came from immunoSEQ multiplex PCR; TCRdb's copy has only in-frame clones and leaves some out. The repertoire consists of some 210,000 clones, with approximately 78% occurring once and the leading ten covering less than 4.5%. This chain connects TRBV5-1 to TRBJ1-1, with D possibly being TRBD1 (5 bases). Sequencing used PBMCs. The clonotype was recovered from a male donor in good health and CMV-seronegative. CDR3 amino acids: CASSFWGRDTEAFF. Written as DNA, the CDR3 is TGCGCCAGCAGCTTCTGGGGGAGGGACACTGAAGCTTTCTTT.